Presented here are 27 T cell receptor beta chains from one specimen sequenced in a study of cytomegalovirus exposure and HLA in healthy donors. The PCR was carried out with 60 Vbeta primers and 13 Jbeta primers. Only in-frame clones appear in the TCRdb table, and some are missing; sequencing was by immunoSEQ multiplex PCR. The sample holds roughly 100,000 clones, roughly 80% seen once. The sample comprised PBMCs. These receptors all stem from a male donor in good health and CMV-seropositive.

This rearrangement joins TRBV19 to TRBJ1-3; no clear D gene. There are 14 residues in the CDR3. V lost 5 bases and J 0 bases, leaving 8 bases between the germline ends. Germline CDR1 LNHDA, CDR2 SQIVND (reference sequence). The CDR3, as DNA: TGTGCCAGTAGTGTCCTCGGCTCTGGAAACACCATATATTTT. Protein sequence: CASSVLGSGNTIYF.

This chain joins TRBV10-1 and TRBJ2-2, with TRBD2 matching over 15 bases. The junction had 18 bases not matched to a gene; V was cut back by 9 bases and J by 1 base. CDR3 size: 21 residues. The V gene's germline CDR1 is WNHNN and CDR2 SYGVQD (reference sequence). DNA of the CDR3: TGCGCCAGTATAGGAACACCGGGACTAGCGGGAGGAAGGGGGAACACCGGGGAGCTGTTTTTT. Translating it yields CASIGTPGLAGGRGNTGELFF.

The V gene is TRBV28, the J gene TRBJ2-2; 8 bases agree with TRBD1. Germline V gives CDR1 MDHEN, CDR2 SYDVKM. The CDR3 totals 15 residues. Trimming took 6 bases from V and 6 from J; bases not matched to a gene: 9. The CDR3 protein is CASSPDREVAGELFF. CDR3 nucleotides: TGTGCCAGCAGCCCGGACAGGGAGGTGGCCGGGGAGCTGTTTTTT.

The chain couples TRBV11-3 to TRBJ2-7; no firm D call. The CDR3 totals 12 residues. Looked up from germline, CDR1 is SGHNT and CDR2 is YENEEA. V was shortened by 4 bases and J by 2 bases, with 6 bases between the two germline ends. The CDR3 coding sequence is TGTGCCAGCAGCTCCGGTACCTACGAGCAGTACTTC. The encoded protein is CASSSGTYEQYF.

This clone has just a few counts. The CDR3 DNA is TGTGCCAGCAGCCATCCGGACAGGGGGGATCACTACGAGCAGTACTTC. It encodes CASSHPDRGDHYEQYF. The J gene is TRBJ2-7, the V gene TRBV9, with 10 bases identical to TRBD1. This CDR3 contains 16 residues. The trim removed 4 bases at V and 3 bases at J, leaving 10 bases unmatched. Per germline, CDR1 SGDLS and CDR2 YYNGEE. Together with reference TRBV9 and TRBJ2-7, the CDR3 gives the full variable domain: DSGVTQTPKHLITATGQRVTLRCSPRSGDLSVYWYQQSLDQGLQFLIQYYNGEERAKGNILERFSAQQFPDLHSELNLSSLELGDSALYFCASSHPDRGDHYEQYFGPGTRLTVT.

CDR3 sequence reads: CASSSRRLAGVMIHEQYF. The CDR3 DNA sequence: TGTGCCAGCAGCTCCCGACGACTAGCGGGAGTCATGATCCACGAGCAGTACTTC. V is TRBV5-6 and J is TRBJ2-7, with 12 positions matching TRBD2. CDR1 and CDR2 from the germline V gene are SGHDT and YYEEEE. V dropped 3 bases and J dropped 5; count of bases not matched to a gene: 15. The CDR3 sequence is 18 residues long.

The V gene is TRBV29-1, the J gene TRBJ2-1, with D possibly TRBD2 on 5 matching bases. V was cut by 4 bases and J by 4 bases, with 11 bases left in between. CDR1 and CDR2 from the germline V gene are SQVTM and ANQGSEA. The CDR3 length is 13 residues. CDR3 sequence: CSVVARIYNEQFF. In DNA, the CDR3 is TGCAGCGTTGTAGCGCGAATTTACAATGAGCAGTTCTTC.

J is TRBJ2-7 and V is TRBV28; TRBD1 might be the D (5 bases). Trimming cost V 3 bases and J 7 bases, with 13 bases left between them. Germline CDR1 MDHEN, CDR2 SYDVKM. The CDR3 spans 13 residues. The DNA of the CDR3 is TGTGCCAGCAGTTTGCAGGGTGTGGAAGAGCAGTACTTC. Its protein is CASSLQGVEEQYF.

The rearrangement joins TRBV7-9 to TRBJ2-7; TRBD1 is a possible D gene (6 bases). CDR1 and CDR2 (germline): SEHNR, FQNEAQ (reference sequence). The CDR3 consists of 14 residues. Trimming cost V 1 base and J 7 bases, with 14 bases left between them. The CDR3 DNA is TGTGCCAGCAGCTTAGAACAGGGATTGTGGGAGCAGTACTTC. Its protein product is CASSLEQGLWEQYF.

J is TRBJ2-3 and V is TRBV28; 7 positions match TRBD2. Germline lookup yields CDR1 MDHEN and CDR2 SYDVKM. V was clipped by 7 bases and J by 2 bases; unmatched bases: 15. This CDR3 comprises 17 residues. CDR3 bases: TGTGCCAGCAAAAATCTGGGTGGACTAGTATACACAGATACGCAGTATTTT. Translation: CASKNLGGLVYTDTQYF.

The rearrangement links TRBV5-1 to TRBJ2-2; a possible D gene is TRBD1 (5 bases). Germline V gene sequence: CDR1 SGHRS, CDR2 YFSETQ. V lost 1 base and J lost 4, with 11 bases in between. The CDR3 loop spans 15 amino acids. The CDR3 spells CASSLSGMGTGELFF. In DNA form, the CDR3 reads TGCGCCAGCAGCTTGTCAGGGATGGGCACCGGGGAGCTGTTTTTT.

The V call is TRBV9, the J call TRBJ2-1, with D possibly being TRBD2 (5 bases). V was pared by 0 bases and J by 5 bases, with 12 bases between. The CDR3 is made up of 15 amino acids. Looked up from germline, CDR1 is SGDLS and CDR2 is YYNGEE. The CDR3 loop is CASSVAAMTNNEQFF. Written as DNA, the CDR3 is TGTGCCAGCAGCGTAGCCGCTATGACTAACAATGAGCAGTTCTTC.

V usage is TRBV29-1 and J usage is TRBJ2-5, with 7 positions matching TRBD1. V shed 7 bases, J shed 2 bases, and the junction held 7 bases outside the gene matches. There are 13 residues in the CDR3. Germline lookup yields CDR1 SQVTM and CDR2 ANQGSEA. CDR3 sequence (DNA): TGCAGCGCCCGGACAGGAGGTCAAGAGACCCAGTACTTC. This translates into CSARTGGQETQYF. The full variable domain, its missing parts supplied by reference TRBV29-1 and TRBJ2-5, is SAVISQKPSRDICQRGTSLTIQCQVDSQVTMMFWYRQQPGQSLTLIATANQGSEATYESGFVIDKFPISRPNLTFSTLTVSNMSPEDSSIYLCSARTGGQETQYFGPGTRLLVL.

The chain has TRBV30 and TRBJ1-4; D is unclear. Per germline, CDR1 GTSNPN and CDR2 SVGIG (reference sequence). The germline V and J ends were trimmed by 3 bases and 3 bases, with 8 bases remaining between them. The CDR3 runs 13 residues. The CDR3: CAWRGAPNEKLFF. Written as DNA, the CDR3 is TGTGCCTGGAGAGGAGCTCCTAATGAAAAACTGTTTTTT. Variable domain in full (rest from reference TRBV30 and TRBJ1-4): SQTIHQWPATLVQPVGSPLSLECTVEGTSNPNLYWYRQAAGRGLQLLFYSVGIGQISSEVPQNLSASRPQDRQFILSSKKLLLSDSGFYLCAWRGAPNEKLFFGSGTQLSVL.

This clone has a handful of counts. The chain employs TRBV6-1 and TRBJ2-7; TRBD2 matches 8 bases. From germline, CDR1 is MNHNS and CDR2 SASEGT. This CDR3 is built from 15 residues. With V trimmed by 4 bases and J by 0 bases, 5 bases remained unmatched. This CDR3 reads CASSVAAGGSYEQYF. In DNA, the CDR3 is TGTGCCAGCAGTGTCGCTGCGGGAGGCTCCTACGAGCAGTACTTC.

This chain joins TRBV29-1 and TRBJ2-7, with 11 bases aligning to TRBD2. The length of the CDR3 is 14 residues. V lost 5 bases, J lost 3 bases, and 6 bases stayed unmatched. Germline V CDR1 and CDR2: SQVTM, ANQGSEA. The CDR3 region is CSVILAGAGYEQYF. CDR3 coding DNA: TGCAGCGTTATACTAGCGGGAGCGGGCTACGAGCAGTACTTC.

V gene TRBV19 combines with J gene TRBJ2-7; a possible D gene is TRBD1 (5 bases). Trimming removed 4 bases from V and 0 bases from J, with 19 bases in between. This CDR3 comprises 17 residues. The germline V gene encodes CDR1 LNHDA and CDR2 SQIVND (reference sequence). The chain's CDR3 is CASSSPGGVGHSYEQYF. DNA of the CDR3: TGTGCCAGTAGTAGTCCCGGTGGGGTCGGACACTCCTACGAGCAGTACTTC.

This clone came up once. The genes are TRBV5-6 and TRBJ2-6; the D is unclear. This CDR3 comprises 16 residues. Germline CDR1 reads SGHDT; CDR2 reads YYEEEE. Trimming shortened V by 0 bases and J by 4 bases, and 11 bases separated the two germline ends. In DNA, the CDR3 is TGTGCCAGCAGCTTGGTAACTAACTTGGGGGCCAACGTCCTGACTTTC. This gives the protein CASSLVTNLGANVLTF.

The chain carries TRBV7-6 and TRBJ1-3; TRBD1 is a possible D gene (5 bases). V was pared by 1 base and J by 0 bases, with 7 bases between. Germline-derived CDR1 and CDR2 are SGHVS and FNYEAQ. CDR3 size: 15 residues. The CDR3 is CASSLGGRSGNTIYF. CDR3 coding DNA: TGTGCCAGCAGCTTAGGGGGCCGCTCTGGAAACACCATATATTTT.

This clone was observed a handful of times. The V and J genes are TRBV4-3 and TRBJ2-7; 10 bases line up with TRBD1. V was clipped by 4 bases and J by 5 bases; unmatched bases: 14. Germline V gene sequence: CDR1 LGHNA, CDR2 YSLEER. This CDR3 is built from 17 residues. For the CDR3, the DNA is TGCGCCAGCAGCCTCAGCTTACCGGGACAGGGGAGCGACGAGCAGTACTTC. It codes for CASSLSLPGQGSDEQYF.

This clone was observed a few times. The chain joins TRBV10-3 to TRBJ2-3, with D perhaps matching TRBD2 (6 bases). The CDR3 loop spans 14 amino acids. Germline V gene sequence: CDR1 ENHRY, CDR2 SYGVKD. Between the trimmed V and J ends, which lost 3 bases and 3 bases, there was a span of 10 bases. CDR3 loop: CAISEDGTTDTQYF. CDR3 sequence (DNA): TGTGCCATCAGTGAAGACGGGACTACAGATACGCAGTATTTT.

The chain joins TRBV4-3 to TRBJ2-4; D may be TRBD1 (7 bases). Between the trimmed V and J ends, which lost 8 bases and 6 bases, there was a span of 14 bases. The CDR3 extends over 13 amino acids. Germline CDR1 reads LGHNA; CDR2 reads YSLEER. The CDR3: CASSPQGGNIQYF. CDR3 bases: TGCGCCAGCTCTCCTCAGGGGGGAAACATTCAGTACTTC.

The rearrangement uses TRBV19 and TRBJ2-7; 7 bases agree with TRBD1. In germline, CDR1 is LNHDA, CDR2 SQIVND (reference sequence). CDR3 length: 16 amino acids. V shed 1 base, J shed 3 bases, and the junction held 9 bases outside the gene matches. CDR3 coding DNA: TGTGCCAGTAGTATAGGGGCGAACAGGGGTAGCTACGAGCAGTACTTC. It encodes CASSIGANRGSYEQYF.

This clone was counted only a few times. The rearrangement uses TRBV7-2 and TRBJ1-2; D is undetermined. The CDR3 length is 14 residues. The V gene lost 2 bases and the J gene lost 7 bases, with 14 bases spanning the gap. CDR1 is SGHTA and CDR2 is FQGNSA in the germline V gene. This chain's CDR3 is CASSLSRGQSGYTF. CDR3 DNA: TGTGCCAGCAGCTTAAGTCGCGGGCAGAGTGGCTACACCTTC.

This clone has a handful of counts. The chain joins TRBV29-1 to TRBJ2-5; maybe TRBD1 (5 bases). Looked up from germline, CDR1 is SQVTM and CDR2 is ANQGSEA. Trimming pared 7 bases from V and 5 bases from J, leaving 14 bases between. CDR3 length: 12 amino acids. The CDR3 DNA is TGCAGCGCTACGTGGGGCAGGGAGACCCAGTACTTC. Amino acids: CSATWGRETQYF.

This chain connects TRBV7-2 to TRBJ1-5; D not resolved. This CDR3 comprises 15 residues. Germline V gene sequence: CDR1 SGHTA, CDR2 FQGNSA. The V end was cut by 5 bases, the J end by 0 bases, with 11 bases between. The CDR3 sequence: CASSPGPDSNQPQHF. The CDR3 nucleotides read TGTGCCAGCAGCCCAGGTCCGGATAGCAATCAGCCCCAGCATTTT.

The chain has TRBV28 and TRBJ1-2, with a tentative D call TRBD1 (6 bases). The germline V gene encodes CDR1 MDHEN and CDR2 SYDVKM. CDR3 length: 12 amino acids. Trimming left V 10 bases short and J 1 base short, with 10 bases between. As DNA, the CDR3 is TGTGCCATCAGACAGGATAACTATGGCTACACCTTC. Encoded protein: CAIRQDNYGYTF.